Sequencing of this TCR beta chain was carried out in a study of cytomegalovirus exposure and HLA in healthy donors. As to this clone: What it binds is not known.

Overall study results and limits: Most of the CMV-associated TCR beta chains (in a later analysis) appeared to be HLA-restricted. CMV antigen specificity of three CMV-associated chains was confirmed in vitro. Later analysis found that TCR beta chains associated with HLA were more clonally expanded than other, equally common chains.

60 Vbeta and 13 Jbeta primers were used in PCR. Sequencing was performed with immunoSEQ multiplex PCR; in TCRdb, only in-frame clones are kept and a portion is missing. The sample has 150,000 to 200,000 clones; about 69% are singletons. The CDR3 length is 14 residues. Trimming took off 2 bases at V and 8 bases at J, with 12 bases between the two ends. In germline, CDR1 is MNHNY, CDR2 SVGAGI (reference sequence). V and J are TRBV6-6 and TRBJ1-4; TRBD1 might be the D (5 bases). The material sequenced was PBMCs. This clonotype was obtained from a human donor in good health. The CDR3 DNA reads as TGTGCCAGCAGTTACGGCAGGGTGGGAGAAAAACTGTTTTTT. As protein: CASSYGRVGEKLFF.